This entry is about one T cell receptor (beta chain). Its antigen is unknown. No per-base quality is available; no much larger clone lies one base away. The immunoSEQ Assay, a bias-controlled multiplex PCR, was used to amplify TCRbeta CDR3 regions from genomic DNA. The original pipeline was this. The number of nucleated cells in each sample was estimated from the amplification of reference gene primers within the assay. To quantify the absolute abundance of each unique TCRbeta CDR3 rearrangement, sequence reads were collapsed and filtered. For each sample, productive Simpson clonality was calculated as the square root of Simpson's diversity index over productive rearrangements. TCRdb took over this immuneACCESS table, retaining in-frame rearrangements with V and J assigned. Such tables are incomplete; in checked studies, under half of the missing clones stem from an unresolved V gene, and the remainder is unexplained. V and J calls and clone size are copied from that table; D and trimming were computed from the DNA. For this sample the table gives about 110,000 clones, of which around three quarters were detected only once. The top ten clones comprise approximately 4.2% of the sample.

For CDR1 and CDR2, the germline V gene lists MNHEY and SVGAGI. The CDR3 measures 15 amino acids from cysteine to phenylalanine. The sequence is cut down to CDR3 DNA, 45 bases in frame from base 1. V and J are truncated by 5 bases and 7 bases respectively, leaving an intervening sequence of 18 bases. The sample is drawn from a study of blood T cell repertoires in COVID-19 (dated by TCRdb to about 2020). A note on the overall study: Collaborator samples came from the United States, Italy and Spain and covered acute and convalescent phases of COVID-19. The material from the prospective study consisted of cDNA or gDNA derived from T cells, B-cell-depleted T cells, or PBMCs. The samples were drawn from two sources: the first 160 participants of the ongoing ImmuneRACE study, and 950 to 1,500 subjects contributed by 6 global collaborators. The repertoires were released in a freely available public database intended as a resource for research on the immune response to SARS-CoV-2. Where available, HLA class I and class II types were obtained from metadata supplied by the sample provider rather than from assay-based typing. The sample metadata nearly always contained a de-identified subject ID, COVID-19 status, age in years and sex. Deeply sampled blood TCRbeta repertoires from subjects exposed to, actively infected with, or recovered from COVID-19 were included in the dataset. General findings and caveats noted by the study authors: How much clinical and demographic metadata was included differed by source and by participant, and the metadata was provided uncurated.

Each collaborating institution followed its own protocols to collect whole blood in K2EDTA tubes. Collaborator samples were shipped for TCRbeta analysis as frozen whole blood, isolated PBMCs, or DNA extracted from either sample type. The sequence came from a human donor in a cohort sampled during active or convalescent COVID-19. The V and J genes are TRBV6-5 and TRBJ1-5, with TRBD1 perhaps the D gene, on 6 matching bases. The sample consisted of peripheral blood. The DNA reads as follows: TGTGCCAGCAGTATGTTTTTAGGGGGATTACAGCCCCAGCATTTT. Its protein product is CASSMFLGGLQPQHF.